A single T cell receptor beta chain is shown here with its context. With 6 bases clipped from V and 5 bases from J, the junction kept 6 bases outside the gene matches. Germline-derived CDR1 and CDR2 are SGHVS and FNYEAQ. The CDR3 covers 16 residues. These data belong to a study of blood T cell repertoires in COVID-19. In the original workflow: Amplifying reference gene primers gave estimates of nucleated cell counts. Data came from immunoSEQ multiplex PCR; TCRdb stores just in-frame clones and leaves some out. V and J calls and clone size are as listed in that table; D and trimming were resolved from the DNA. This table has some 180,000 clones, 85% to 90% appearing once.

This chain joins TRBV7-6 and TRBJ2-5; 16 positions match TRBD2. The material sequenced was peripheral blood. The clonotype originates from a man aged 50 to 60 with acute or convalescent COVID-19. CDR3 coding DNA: TGTGCCAGCAGGCGCGGGGGACTAGCGGGAGGGGAGACCCAGTACTTC. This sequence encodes CASRRGGLAGGETQYF.